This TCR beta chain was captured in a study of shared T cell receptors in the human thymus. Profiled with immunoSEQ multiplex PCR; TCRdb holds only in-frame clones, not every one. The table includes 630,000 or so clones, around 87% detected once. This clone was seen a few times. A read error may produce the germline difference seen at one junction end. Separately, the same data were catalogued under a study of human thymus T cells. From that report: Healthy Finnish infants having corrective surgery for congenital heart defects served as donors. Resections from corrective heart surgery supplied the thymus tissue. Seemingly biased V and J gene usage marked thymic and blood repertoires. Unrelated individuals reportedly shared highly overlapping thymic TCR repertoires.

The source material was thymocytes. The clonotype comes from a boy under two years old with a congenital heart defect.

In nucleotides, the CDR3 is TGTGCCAGCTCACCACCAGACTCCAACGAGCAGTACTTC. This codes for CASSPPDSNEQYF. This sequence joins TRBV18 and TRBJ2-7; D gene uncertain. Germline CDR1 and CDR2: KGHSH and LQKENI. This CDR3 has 13 residues.